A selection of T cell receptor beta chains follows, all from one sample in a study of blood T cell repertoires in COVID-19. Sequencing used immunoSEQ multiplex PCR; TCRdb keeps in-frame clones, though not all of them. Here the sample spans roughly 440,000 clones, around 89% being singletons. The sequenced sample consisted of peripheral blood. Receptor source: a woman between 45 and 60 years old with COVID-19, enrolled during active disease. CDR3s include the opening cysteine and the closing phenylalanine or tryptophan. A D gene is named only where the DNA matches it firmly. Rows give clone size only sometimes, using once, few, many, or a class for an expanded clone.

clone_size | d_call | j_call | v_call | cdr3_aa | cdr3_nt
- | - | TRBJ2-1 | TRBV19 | CASSIDPEQGYNEQFF | TGTGCCAGTAGTATAGATCCGGAACAGGGCTACAATGAGCAGTTCTTC
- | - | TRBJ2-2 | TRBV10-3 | CAISGTAVTGELFF | TGTGCCATCAGTGGGACAGCCGTCACCGGGGAGCTGTTTTTT
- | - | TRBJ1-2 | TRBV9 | CASSVQTGFYGYTF | TGTGCCAGCAGCGTTCAGACAGGATTCTATGGCTACACCTTC
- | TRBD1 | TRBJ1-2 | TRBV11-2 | CASSWIGGGYTF | TGTGCCAGCAGTTGGATAGGGGGCGGCTACACCTTC
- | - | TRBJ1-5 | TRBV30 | CAWSWQGIRNQPQHF | TGTGCCTGGTCGTGGCAGGGGATTCGCAATCAGCCCCAGCATTTT
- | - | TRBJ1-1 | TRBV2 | CASRFDRGDTEAFF | TGTGCCAGCCGTTTCGACCGGGGGGACACTGAAGCTTTCTTT
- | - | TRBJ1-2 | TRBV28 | CASSSDRDTSLVNYGYTF | TGTGCCAGCAGTTCAGACCGGGACACCTCCCTCGTTAACTATGGCTACACCTTC
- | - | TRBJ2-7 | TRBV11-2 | CASSLRRSSYEQYF | TGTGCCAGCAGCTTAAGGAGGAGCTCCTACGAGCAGTACTTC
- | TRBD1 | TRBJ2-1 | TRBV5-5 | CASSPRQGSSSEQFF | TGTGCCAGCAGCCCACGACAGGGGAGTTCCAGTGAGCAGTTCTTC
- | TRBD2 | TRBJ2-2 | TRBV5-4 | CASSLALAGGPGELFF | TGTGCCAGCAGCTTGGCACTAGCGGGGGGGCCCGGGGAGCTGTTTTTT
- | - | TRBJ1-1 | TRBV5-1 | CASSPDRSNTEAFF | TGCGCCAGCAGCCCTGACAGGTCGAACACTGAAGCTTTCTTT
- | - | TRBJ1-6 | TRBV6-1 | CASSESGAYSPLHF | TGTGCCAGCAGTGAATCAGGGGCCTATTCACCCCTCCACTTT
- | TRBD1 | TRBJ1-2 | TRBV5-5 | CASSPGQVNYGYTF | TGTGCCAGCAGCCCGGGACAGGTTAACTATGGCTACACCTTC
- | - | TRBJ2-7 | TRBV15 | CATGGPLAHTYEQYF | TGTGCCACCGGGGGCCCACTAGCGCATACCTACGAGCAGTACTTC
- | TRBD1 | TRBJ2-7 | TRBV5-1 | CASSLAGTGGEKQYF | TGCGCCAGCAGCTTGGCCGGGACAGGGGGCGAAAAGCAGTACTTC
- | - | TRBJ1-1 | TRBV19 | CASSPFIDLDTEAFF | TGTGCCAGTAGTCCTTTTATAGACTTGGACACTGAAGCTTTCTTT
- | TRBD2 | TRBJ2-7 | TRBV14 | CASSKLAGGPYEQYF | TGTGCCAGCAGCAAACTAGCGGGGGGGCCCTACGAGCAGTACTTC
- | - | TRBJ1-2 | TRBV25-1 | CASSPAFRSYGYTF | TGTGCCAGCAGTCCCGCGTTTCGATCCTATGGCTACACCTTC
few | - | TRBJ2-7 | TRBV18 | CASSPKAGAQYEQYF | TGTGCCAGCTCACCTAAGGCGGGGGCCCAATACGAGCAGTACTTC
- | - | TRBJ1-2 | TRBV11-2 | CASSPPGGQGYTF | TGTGCCAGCAGCCCCCCGGGGGGGCAGGGCTACACCTTC